The 11 T cell receptor beta chains below were found in one sample sequenced in a study of blood T cells in healthy people across ages. With a J-beta primer mix and a sample-barcoded 5' primer, a second PCR ran about 6 to 11 cycles. MiXCR, applied by TCRdb to the 5' RACE reads, yields one record per CDR3 protein. Among 1.5 million or so distinct CDR3 sequences listed, roughly 43% were seen once. Sequenced: blood. These receptors were obtained from a woman in her late teens or twenties in good health.

This chain links TRBV7-9 with TRBJ1-6; 7 bases line up with TRBD1. V was pared by 5 bases and J by 2 bases, with 9 bases of the junction left unmatched. CDR1 SEHNR and CDR2 FQNEAQ come from the germline V gene (reference sequence). The CDR3 length is 17 residues. CDR3 sequence reads: CASSPPQGSPYNSPLHF. CDR3 DNA sequence: TGTGCCAGCAGCCCACCACAGGGGAGTCCCTATAATTCACCCCTCCACTTT.

This clonotype was seen a few times. V usage is TRBV7-2 and J usage is TRBJ2-1; D is perhaps TRBD2 (5 bases). CDR1 is SGHTA, CDR2 FQGNSA, per germline. Trimming left V 2 bases short and J 7 bases short, with 21 bases between. CDR3 length: 17 residues. CDR3 in amino acids: CASSLSLLGSKVNEQFF. CDR3 sequence (DNA): TGTGCCAGCAGCTTATCGCTTTTGGGGAGCAAGGTGAATGAGCAGTTCTTC.

V and J are TRBV7-2 and TRBJ2-2; D unclear. CDR3 length: 17 residues. Deletions cut 1 base from V and 3 bases from J, with 15 bases between. Germline-derived CDR1 and CDR2 are SGHTA and FQGNSA. CDR3 amino acids: CASSLEGRFPDTGELFF. CDR3 DNA: TGTGCCAGCAGCTTAGAAGGTCGATTTCCGGACACCGGGGAGCTGTTTTTT. The whole variable domain, filled in from reference TRBV7-2 and TRBJ2-2, reads GAGVSQSPSNKVTEKGKDVELRCDPISGHTALYWYRQSLGQGLEFLIYFQGNSAPDKSGLPSDRFSAERTGGSVSTLTIQRTQQEDSAVYLCASSLEGRFPDTGELFFGEGSRLTVL.

This sequence joins TRBV20-1 and TRBJ1-2, with D hard to call. Germline values: CDR1 DFQATT, CDR2 SNEGSKA (reference sequence). The CDR3 loop spans 13 amino acids. V gave up 6 bases and J gave up 5 bases, with 16 bases separating them. This CDR3 is CSARRMDRYGYTF. The CDR3 nucleotides read TGCAGTGCCCGTCGAATGGACCGATATGGCTACACCTTC.

This chain joins TRBV27 and TRBJ1-2, with a weak D call TRBD1 (6 bases). Trimming stripped 4 bases from V and 8 bases from J, with 20 bases between. The CDR3 runs to 15 residues. The germline V gene has CDR1 MNHEY and CDR2 SMNVEV (reference sequence). The CDR3 here is CASSSRTDPYHGYTF. The CDR3 DNA follows: TGTGCCAGCAGTTCCCGGACAGACCCTTACCACGGCTACACCTTC.

Only a few counts were recorded for this clonotype. The V call is TRBV30, the J call TRBJ2-5; no clear D gene. Trimming removed 8 bases at V and 3 bases at J, with 16 bases between. This CDR3 has 13 residues. Germline assignment: CDR1 GTSNPN and CDR2 SVGIG (reference sequence). Here the CDR3 reads CALELGAKETQYF. In DNA form, the CDR3 reads TGTGCCCTGGAATTGGGCGCTAAAGAGACCCAGTACTTC.

On this clonotype: One end of the junction varies from germline; a read error may be responsible. The chain combines TRBV6-1 with TRBJ1-1; D uncertain. Germline V CDR1 and CDR2: MNHNS, SASEGT. There are 16 residues in the CDR3. DNA of the CDR3: TGTGCCAGCACCAATATGCCCGGGCAGGAGAACGCTGAAGCTTTCTTT. Residues: CASTNMPGQENAEAFF.

V gene TRBV5-1 combines with J gene TRBJ2-4, with 8 bases fitting TRBD1. The germline gives CDR1 SGHRS, CDR2 YFSETQ. V was pared by 0 bases and J by 13 bases, with 9 bases of the junction left unmatched. The CDR3 covers 14 residues. CDR3 in amino acids: CASSLETGVSVQYF. The DNA of the CDR3 is TGCGCCAGCAGCTTGGAGACAGGGGTGAGTGTGCAGTACTTC.

This clonotype appeared a few times. This rearrangement joins TRBV20-1 to TRBJ1-1; D not certain. Looked up from germline, CDR1 is DFQATT and CDR2 is SNEGSKA (reference sequence). Trimming took off 1 base at V and 7 bases at J, with 10 bases between the two ends. The CDR3 covers 12 residues. Written as DNA, the CDR3 is TGCAGTGCTAGAGTACTGAGGTTTGAAGCTTTCTTT. It codes for CSARVLRFEAFF.

The chain combines TRBV9 with TRBJ1-2; 7 bases line up with TRBD1. Germline V gene data show CDR1 as SGDLS and CDR2 as YYNGEE. Trimming at V came to 0 bases and at J to 4 bases, leaving 3 bases not matched to a gene. There are 14 residues in the CDR3. CDR3 residues: CASSVGGQAYGYTF. In nucleotides, the CDR3 is TGTGCCAGCAGCGTAGGTGGACAGGCCTATGGCTACACCTTC.

This clonotype turned up a few times. The chain carries TRBV2 and TRBJ2-1; TRBD2 matches at 10 bases. The CDR3 length is 16 residues. V lost 6 bases and J lost 0; bases outside the gene matches: 5. The V gene's germline CDR1 is SNHLY and CDR2 FYNNEI. CDR3 DNA sequence: TGTGCCAGCAGCAACCCTAGCGGGGGCTCCTACAATGAGCAGTTCTTC. This sequence encodes CASSNPSGGSYNEQFF.